These 22 T cell receptor beta chains were sequenced from one sample in a study of T-cell memory formation after mild COVID-19. From the 5' RACE reads, TCRdb called clonotypes with MiXCR, one entry per CDR3 protein. This sample has some 110,000 distinct CDR3 sequences; over 15% occur once, and the top ten carry more than 25%. The sample comprised PBMCs or a T cell subset sorted from them (not recorded which). These receptor sequences come from an adult woman who had mild COVID-19 (a few samples of this study predate the infection). Cell type and time point are not known.

The chain combines TRBV29-1 with TRBJ2-1, with 7 bases aligning to TRBD1. V lost 4 bases and J lost 3; bases outside the gene matches: 3. The CDR3 length is 13 residues. The germline V gene encodes CDR1 SQVTM and CDR2 ANQGSEA. For the CDR3, the DNA is TGCAGCGTTGCGGGACAGAACTACAATGAGCAGTTCTTC. As protein: CSVAGQNYNEQFF.

The chain links TRBV12-3 or TRBV12-4 to TRBJ2-1; D is ambiguous. Trimming stripped 6 bases from V and 2 bases from J, with 14 bases between. This CDR3 contains 15 residues. The CDR3 DNA sequence: TGTGCCAGCAGGGCCTACGGTGTAGCCTACAATGAGCAGTTCTTC. Protein product: CASRAYGVAYNEQFF.

This chain links TRBV7-3 with TRBJ2-3, with unresolved D. Trimming took off 4 bases at V and 0 bases at J, with 5 bases between the two ends. The CDR3 runs 13 residues. Germline CDR1 reads SGHTA; CDR2 reads FQGTGA. Written as DNA, the CDR3 is TGTGCCAGCAGCTCGGATAGCACAGATACGCAGTATTTT. Protein: CASSSDSTDTQYF.

The V gene is TRBV5-5, the J gene TRBJ2-3, with TRBD2 matching over 10 bases. The ends lost 7 bases at V and 3 bases at J; junction bases unmatched: 8. The V gene's germline CDR1 is SGHKS and CDR2 YYEKEE (reference sequence). The CDR3 sequence is 15 residues long. CDR3 region: CASREREGPTDTQYF. The DNA for the CDR3 is TGTGCCAGCCGAGAGCGGGAGGGCCCAACAGATACGCAGTATTTT.

This chain links TRBV19 with TRBJ2-7; D may be TRBD1 or TRBD2 (5 bases each). This CDR3 contains 13 residues. CDR1 and CDR2 from the germline V gene are LNHDA and SQIVND (reference sequence). V was trimmed by 5 bases and J by 3 bases, leaving 11 bases between them. CDR3 in DNA: TGTGCCAGTAGTGCCCGGGACGGCTACGAGCAGTACTTC. Residues: CASSARDGYEQYF.

V usage is TRBV7-6 and J usage is TRBJ2-1, with TRBD2 matching over 11 bases. The CDR3 covers 14 residues. V lost 5 bases, J lost 8 bases, and 5 bases stayed unmatched. Germline V gene lookup returns CDR1 SGHVS and CDR2 FNYEAQ. The CDR3 DNA follows: TGTGCCAGCAGCGTACTAGCGGGAGTTCATGAGCAGTTCTTC. Translation gives CASSVLAGVHEQFF.

J is TRBJ2-1 and V is TRBV5-6, with 11 bases aligning to TRBD2. Germline CDR1 reads SGHDT; CDR2 reads YYEEEE. V lost 4 bases and J lost 7; bases outside the gene matches: 7. CDR3 length: 15 residues. CDR3 in DNA: TGTGCCAGCAGCCCAACTAGCGGGAGTCAGAATGAGCAGTTCTTC. Its translation is CASSPTSGSQNEQFF.

In its sample, this clonotype was seen a few times. V usage is TRBV11-2 and J usage is TRBJ1-4; 7 bases are shared with TRBD1. The CDR3 is made up of 15 amino acids. Unmatched junction bases numbered 10, after V lost 5 bases and J lost 7 bases. CDR1 is SGHAT, CDR2 FQNNGV, per germline. The CDR3 bases are TGTGCCAGCAGCCCAAAGGGGGCTGGGGGTGAAAAACTGTTTTTT. This encodes CASSPKGAGGEKLFF.

This clonotype was found many times. This chain links TRBV20-1 with TRBJ2-1; 8 positions agree with TRBD2. This CDR3 region has 15 residues. Germline-derived CDR1 and CDR2 are DFQATT and SNEGSKA (reference sequence). The V segment lost 1 base and the J segment 2 bases; nucleotides outside the gene matches: 4. This chain's CDR3 is CSARGLAPTYNEQFF. The CDR3 coding sequence is TGCAGTGCTAGAGGACTAGCGCCGACCTACAATGAGCAGTTCTTC.

This clonotype occurred a few times. At one end, the junction sequence differs from germline, possibly due to a read error. The chain combines TRBV6-2 or TRBV6-3 with TRBJ1-3; possible D gene TRBD1, 6 bases. The CDR3 is 13 amino acids. Germline V CDR1 and CDR2: MNHEY, SVGEGT. CDR3 amino acids: CASSYQGPDSLNF. Written as DNA, the CDR3 is TGTGCCAGCAGTTACCAGGGGCCCGACTCCTTGAATTTT.

DNA of the CDR3: TGTGCCACCAGCGGAAGCGGGAATGAGCAGTTCTTC. Translating it yields CATSGSGNEQFF. The chain recombines TRBV15 with TRBJ2-1; a weak D match, TRBD2 (6 bases). The CDR3 extends over 12 amino acids. CDR1 LNHNV and CDR2 YYDKDF come from the germline V gene (reference sequence). The V and J ends lost 5 bases and 7 bases respectively, with 9 bases between them.

The chain recombines TRBV27 with TRBJ2-1, with D perhaps matching TRBD2 (6 bases). The V gene lost 6 bases and the J gene lost 8 bases, with 11 bases spanning the gap. The length of the CDR3 is 12 residues. Germline assignment: CDR1 MNHEY and CDR2 SMNVEV (reference sequence). The chain's CDR3 is CASSGGSHEQFF. CDR3 DNA: TGTGCCAGCAGCGGAGGGAGCCATGAGCAGTTCTTC.

Many counts were recorded for this clonotype. The V gene is TRBV6-5, the J gene TRBJ2-7; 8 bases line up with TRBD2. The CDR3 is 14 residues long. Trimming cost V 6 bases and J 5 bases; bases outside gene matches: 9. CDR1 and CDR2 from the germline V gene are MNHEY and SVGAGI. The DNA for the CDR3 is TGTGCCAGCAGCCCAGCGGGAGATGTCAACGAGCAGTACTTC. Its protein product is CASSPAGDVNEQYF.

The chain joins TRBV7-9 to TRBJ1-2, with no clear D. Trimming cost V 3 bases and J 6 bases, with 17 bases left between them. The CDR3 has 15 amino acids. CDR1 is SEHNR, CDR2 FQNEAQ, per germline (reference sequence). CDR3 nucleotides: TGTGCCAGCAGCTTCCGGGCTGAAGAATTGAATGGCTACACCTTC. Translated, it gives CASSFRAEELNGYTF. Together with reference TRBV7-9 and TRBJ1-2, the CDR3 gives the full variable domain: DTGVSQNPRHKITKRGQNVTFRCDPISEHNRLYWYRQTLGQGPEFLTYFQNEAQLEKSRLLSDRFSAERPKGSFSTLEIQRTEQGDSAMYLCASSFRAEELNGYTFGSGTRLTVV.

This clonotype was seen a handful of times. The chain combines TRBV27 with TRBJ2-3, with 12 bases fitting TRBD2. With 6 bases clipped from V and 5 bases from J, the junction kept 12 bases outside the gene matches. CDR3 size: 17 residues. Germline V gene lookup returns CDR1 MNHEY and CDR2 SMNVEV (reference sequence). The CDR3 loop is CASSSTSGSLLVDTQYF. The CDR3 coding sequence is TGTGCCAGCAGCTCGACTAGCGGGAGTTTGTTGGTAGATACGCAGTATTTT.

The genes are TRBV27 and TRBJ2-7; D remains ambiguous. This CDR3 comprises 13 residues. Trimming took 5 bases from V and 4 from J, leaving 12 bases between them. Germline values: CDR1 MNHEY, CDR2 SMNVEV (reference sequence). The CDR3 region has the DNA TGTGCCAGCAGTCCCCGGCAGAGATACGAGCAGTACTTC. Encoded protein: CASSPRQRYEQYF.

The chain carries TRBV7-2 and TRBJ2-7; tentatively, D is TRBD2 (5 bases). The CDR3 runs 13 residues. Germline CDR1 SGHTA, CDR2 FQGNSA. The ends were cut back, 4 bases at V and 3 bases at J, with 10 bases in the middle. The CDR3 nucleotides read TGTGCCAGCAGCTCGGACTTGGACTACGAGCAGTACTTC. It codes for CASSSDLDYEQYF.

In this sample, this clonotype turned up a few times. The J gene is TRBJ2-2, the V gene TRBV12-5, with D uncertain. The V gene's germline CDR1 is LGHNT and CDR2 FRNRAP. The CDR3 has 15 residues. Between the trimmed V and J ends, which lost 1 base and 10 bases, there was a span of 16 bases. In DNA, the CDR3 is TGTGCTAGTGGTTTGGGGGTTATTTTTGGTGAGGAGCTGTTTTTT. Its translation is CASGLGVIFGEELFF.

This chain uses TRBV25-1 with TRBJ2-5; 8 bases map to TRBD1. J was trimmed by 1 base and V by 5 bases; bases with no gene match: 9. The CDR3 sequence is 16 residues long. Germline V lookup: CDR1 MGHDK, CDR2 SYGVNS. Written as DNA, the CDR3 is TGTGCCAGCAGTTATGAGGCAGGGGGCCTCCAAGAGACCCAGTACTTC. Translated: CASSYEAGGLQETQYF.

This clonotype was detected only a few times. The V call is TRBV7-9, the J call TRBJ2-7; the D is unclear. There are 13 residues in the CDR3. CDR1 SEHNR and CDR2 FQNEAQ come from the germline V gene (reference sequence). V was shortened by 5 bases and J by 5 bases, with 13 bases between the two germline ends. For the CDR3, the DNA is TGTGCCAGCAGCCCCTACCCGCAGGACGAGCAGTACTTC. Translating gives CASSPYPQDEQYF.

This clonotype was counted only a few times. The chain couples TRBV6-5 to TRBJ2-1, with 10 positions matching TRBD1. V trimming: 1 base; J trimming: 9 bases; junction bases outside the gene matches: 0. The CDR3 is 13 residues long. Germline lookup yields CDR1 MNHEY and CDR2 SVGAGI. The CDR3 is CASSYWDRGEQFF. The CDR3 nucleotides are TGTGCCAGCAGTTACTGGGACAGGGGTGAGCAGTTCTTC.

The gene calls are TRBV29-1 and TRBJ2-2, with D possibly being TRBD2 (6 bases). Trimming pared 3 bases from V and 0 bases from J, leaving 11 bases between. The CDR3 has 15 residues. Germline-derived CDR1 and CDR2 are SQVTM and ANQGSEA. This CDR3 is CSVDAGISNTGELFF. DNA for the CDR3: TGCAGCGTTGACGCGGGAATCTCGAACACCGGGGAGCTGTTTTTT.